This is a list of T cell receptor beta chains from one sample in a study of CD8 T cells in Susac syndrome. Using its own MiXCR run on the immunoSEQ multiplex PCR reads, TCRdb lists one record per CDR3 protein. The table shows roughly 200,000 distinct CDR3 sequences, with approximately 96% occurring only once. The source material was CD8+ T cells from PBMCs. These receptors were collected from a human donor with multiple sclerosis. Each CDR3 is given with its conserved first and last residue. D genes are given only for firm matches. Not every row has a clone size; where given, it reads once, few, many or a size class.

clone_size,d_call,v_call,j_call,cdr3_aa,cdr3_nt
-,-,TRBV20-1,TRBJ1-1,CSARDNPHSLRTTEAFF,TGCAGTGCTAGAGATAACCCCCACTCACTACGAACCACTGAAGCTTTCTTT
-,-,TRBV29-1,TRBJ1-2,CSVYTGTMEPYGYTF,TGCAGCGTTTATACCGGGACAATGGAACCCTATGGCTACACCTTC
-,-,TRBV10-3,TRBJ2-4,CAIGENIQYF,TGTGCCATCGGGGAAAACATTCAGTACTTC
-,-,TRBV5-1,TRBJ2-1,CASSGGPNDKAYNEQFF,TGCGCCAGCAGCGGAGGGCCCAACGATAAAGCCTACAATGAGCAGTTCTTC
-,-,TRBV7-8,TRBJ2-1,CASSAGRKAQPKTEQFF,TGTGCCAGCAGCGCGGGGCGAAAGGCACAGCCAAAAACAGAGCAGTTCTTC
once,-,TRBV28,TRBJ2-2,CASSPWTMNTGELFF,TGTGCCAGCAGTCCATGGACAATGAACACCGGGGAGCTGTTTTTT
-,-,TRBV2,TRBJ1-4,CASSGGAAEKLFF,TGTGCCAGCAGTGGCGGTGCAGCGGAAAAACTGTTTTTT
-,TRBD2,TRBV7-8,TRBJ2-3,CASSLFAGVGTDTQYF,TGTGCCAGCAGCCTATTTGCGGGAGTCGGCACAGATACGCAGTATTTT
-,-,TRBV20-1,TRBJ2-1,CSARGTSLMYNEQFF,TGCAGTGCTAGGGGGACTTCACTTATGTACAATGAGCAGTTCTTC
-,-,TRBV29-1,TRBJ2-5,CSVEADPETQYF,TGCAGCGTTGAGGCGGACCCAGAGACCCAGTACTTC
-,-,TRBV14,TRBJ2-4,CASSQMGTRNIQYF,TGTGCCAGCAGCCAAATGGGGACGAGGAACATTCAGTACTTC
-,-,TRBV28,TRBJ2-7,CASSDSNSYEQYF,TGTGCCAGCAGTGACAGCAACTCCTACGAGCAGTACTTC
-,-,TRBV25-1,TRBJ1-5,CASSETVSNQPQHF,TGTGCCAGCAGTGAAACAGTTAGCAATCAGCCCCAGCATTTT
-,-,TRBV20-1,TRBJ2-7,CSASLMGHRAGEQYF,TGCAGTGCTAGCCTAATGGGACACCGAGCGGGGGAGCAGTACTTC
-,TRBD2,TRBV10-3,TRBJ2-7,CAIRGTTYEQYF,TGTGCCATCAGGGGGACTACCTACGAGCAGTACTTC
-,TRBD1,TRBV18,TRBJ2-7,CASSPSDRPPYEQYF,TGTGCCAGCTCACCTTCGGACAGGCCCCCCTACGAGCAGTACTTC
once,-,TRBV2,TRBJ2-5,CASSVARLAWSQYF,TGTGCCAGCAGTGTTGCAAGGTTGGCGTGGTCCCAGTACTTC
-,TRBD2,TRBV28,TRBJ2-7,CASSPAGGARYEQYF,TGTGCCAGCAGCCCAGCCGGGGGGGCCCGCTACGAGCAGTACTTC
-,-,TRBV14,TRBJ2-6,CASSQFSSGANVLTF,TGTGCCAGCAGCCAATTCAGCTCTGGGGCCAACGTCCTGACTTTC
-,-,TRBV20-1,TRBJ1-4,CSAAGARPKNEKLFF,TGCAGTGCCGCGGGCGCTCGACCCAAGAATGAAAAACTGTTTTTT
-,-,TRBV5-1,TRBJ2-3,CASRQTVPDTQYF,TGCGCCAGCCGCCAGACAGTCCCAGATACGCAGTATTTT
-,-,TRBV6-5,TRBJ2-3,CASNPVAGDTQYF,TGTGCCAGCAACCCCGTGGCGGGGGATACGCAGTATTTT
-,-,TRBV7-9,TRBJ2-1,CASRRGLSYNEQFF,TGTGCCAGCAGACGAGGCCTTTCCTACAATGAGCAGTTCTTC
-,-,TRBV2,TRBJ2-7,CASSDEGSSYEQYF,TGTGCCAGCAGTGATGAGGGGAGCTCCTACGAGCAGTACTTC
-,-,TRBV7-6,TRBJ2-3,CASSLAADTQYF,TGTGCCAGCAGCTTAGCGGCAGATACGCAGTATTTT
once,TRBD2,TRBV24-1,TRBJ2-3,CATQRAGGEDTQYF,TGTGCCACTCAGCGAGCGGGAGGGGAAGATACGCAGTATTTT
-,-,TRBV13,TRBJ2-1,CASSLVWIHNEQFF,TGTGCCAGCAGCTTAGTGTGGATCCACAATGAGCAGTTCTTC
-,-,TRBV5-1,TRBJ2-5,CASSDETPRRETQYF,TGCGCCAGCAGCGATGAGACTCCCCGCCGTGAGACCCAGTACTTC
-,-,TRBV19,TRBJ2-1,CASSADSNEQFF,TGTGCCAGTAGTGCTGACAGTAATGAGCAGTTCTTC
-,-,TRBV12-3/TRBV12-4,TRBJ1-5,CASSWSRGNQPQHF,TGTGCCAGCAGTTGGTCCCGGGGAAATCAGCCCCAGCATTTT
once,-,TRBV7-9,TRBJ2-7,CASSLVQRDEQYF,TGTGCCAGCAGCTTAGTCCAGCGGGACGAGCAGTACTTC
-,-,TRBV3-1,TRBJ2-7,CASSQEMSSSYEQYF,TGTGCCAGCAGCCAAGAGATGTCCAGCTCCTACGAGCAGTACTTC
-,-,TRBV7-8,TRBJ2-3,CASSPQVGAWDTQYF,TGTGCCAGCAGCCCCCAGGTTGGAGCATGGGATACGCAGTATTTT
-,-,TRBV7-9,TRBJ2-1,CASSLKGFTYNEQFF,TGTGCCAGCAGCCTAAAGGGTTTTACCTACAATGAGCAGTTCTTC
-,-,TRBV6-5,TRBJ2-7,CASSYGGAFYEQYF,TGTGCCAGCAGTTATGGCGGGGCCTTCTACGAGCAGTACTTC
few,-,TRBV29-1,TRBJ2-7,CSFEGGSPYEQYF,TGCAGCTTTGAAGGCGGGTCCCCCTACGAGCAGTACTTC
-,-,TRBV11-2,TRBJ2-3,CASSLLRDTDTQYF,TGTGCCAGCAGCTTACTCCGGGACACAGATACGCAGTATTTT
-,-,TRBV20-1,TRBJ2-3,CSAKPPGDTQYF,TGCAGTGCTAAGCCCCCAGGGGATACGCAGTATTTT
-,TRBD1,TRBV6-6,TRBJ2-7,CASSYPGTGVYEQYF,TGTGCCAGCAGTTACCCCGGGACAGGGGTGTACGAGCAGTACTTC
-,TRBD2,TRBV3-1,TRBJ2-7,CASSQPGLAYEQYF,TGTGCCAGCAGCCAGCCGGGACTAGCCTACGAGCAGTACTTC
-,-,TRBV27,TRBJ2-3,CASSFRRSGPQYF,TGTGCCAGCAGTTTCCGCCGATCAGGTCCGCAGTATTTT
once,-,TRBV29-1,TRBJ1-2,CSVGPGQIRVTNYGYTF,TGCAGCGTTGGCCCCGGACAGATTAGGGTGACTAACTATGGCTACACCTTC
-,-,TRBV7-7,TRBJ1-4,CASSLSPGGEKLFF,TGTGCCAGCAGCTTATCCCCGGGCGGTGAAAAACTGTTTTTT
-,-,TRBV29-1,TRBJ1-1,CSDGTWENTEAFF,TGCAGCGACGGGACCTGGGAGAACACTGAAGCTTTCTTT
-,-,TRBV29-1,TRBJ2-2,CSVEEDPNTGELFF,TGCAGCGTTGAAGAGGACCCGAACACCGGGGAGCTGTTTTTT
-,TRBD1,TRBV12-5,TRBJ1-5,CASGFGQGVDQPQHF,TGTGCTAGTGGTTTCGGACAGGGGGTCGATCAGCCCCAGCATTTT
-,TRBD2,TRBV12-5,TRBJ2-5,CASGLVPGGGNQETQYF,TGTGCTAGTGGTTTGGTACCCGGGGGGGGAAATCAAGAGACCCAGTACTTC
-,-,TRBV3-1,TRBJ2-5,CASSLRTGSQETQYF,TGTGCCAGCAGCTTAAGAACAGGGTCCCAAGAGACCCAGTACTTC
-,TRBD1,TRBV3-1,TRBJ2-3,CASSLHGTGLDTDTQYF,TGTGCCAGCAGTCTCCACGGGACAGGGCTAGACACAGATACGCAGTATTTT
-,-,TRBV25-1,TRBJ2-5,CASSEYGEVFEETQYF,TGTGCCAGCAGTGAATATGGGGAGGTTTTTGAAGAGACCCAGTACTTC